The rows below give T cell receptor beta chains drawn from one sample of a study of blood T cells in healthy people across ages. TCRdb used MiXCR to reprocess the 5' RACE reads, holding one entry per CDR3 protein. Of roughly 1,700,000 distinct CDR3 sequences detected, roughly 28% appear once; the ten largest clones hold 7.7%. Sequencing was performed on blood. All receptors come from a woman in her twenties or thirties in good health. CDR3s include the opening cysteine and the closing phenylalanine or tryptophan. The D gene is left open where the match is weak. Expanded clones get a size class; other rows say once, few or many, or leave the size out.

d_call	clone_size	v_call	j_call	cdr3_length	cdr3_aa	cdr3_nt
-	-	TRBV6-5	TRBJ1-5	18	CPSSYTRPDGYSNQPQHF	TGTCCCAGCAGTTACACACGACCGGACGGGTATAGCAATCAGCCCCAGCATTTT
-	few	TRBV6-5	TRBJ2-6	15	CASSRKRAGANVLTF	TGTGCCAGCAGTAGGAAGAGGGCTGGGGCCAACGTCCTGACTTTC
-	many	TRBV7-8	TRBJ2-1	12	CASSPLGNEQFF	TGTGCCAGCAGCCCCCTAGGGAATGAGCAGTTCTTC
TRBD1	-	TRBV28	TRBJ1-2	12	CASTGQEDGHTF	TGTGCCAGCACGGGACAGGAGGATGGCCACACCTTC
TRBD1	-	TRBV20-1	TRBJ2-4	14	CSAWDRVTKNIQYF	TGCAGTGCCTGGGACAGGGTTACCAAAAACATTCAGTACTTC
-	-	TRBV11-2	TRBJ2-4	15	CASSLSSNPKNIQYF	TGTGCCAGCAGCTTATCCTCCAACCCGAAAAACATTCAGTACTTC
TRBD1	few	TRBV5-1	TRBJ2-7	15	CASSWGWDRGYEQYF	TGCGCCAGCAGCTGGGGATGGGACAGGGGGTACGAGCAGTACTTC
-	-	TRBV5-6	TRBJ2-3	16	CASSSGNLRDTGTQYF	TGTGCCAGCAGTTCCGGGAATCTCAGGGACACAGGTACGCAGTATTTT
-	many	TRBV5-1	TRBJ2-7	12	CASRNEGGEQYF	TGCGCCAGCAGGAATGAGGGGGGCGAGCAGTACTTC
-	many	TRBV5-5	TRBJ2-3	14	CASSLGGSPDTQYF	TGTGCCAGCAGCTTGGGAGGTAGCCCAGATACGCAGTATTTT
TRBD2	-	TRBV20-1	TRBJ2-3	16	CSARDGETSYFGTQYF	TGCAGTGCTAGAGATGGTGAGACTAGCTATTTCGGTACGCAGTATTTT
-	few	TRBV20-1	TRBJ2-1	15	CSARDSRTWGDEQFF	TGCAGTGCTAGAGATTCCAGGACGTGGGGTGATGAGCAGTTCTTC
TRBD2	many	TRBV7-2	TRBJ2-7	14	CASSLVGTRGEQYF	TGTGCCAGCAGCTTAGTTGGGACTAGGGGCGAGCAGTACTTC
TRBD1	-	TRBV28	TRBJ2-7	15	CASRRRTGRDYEQYF	TGTGCCAGCAGGAGAAGGACAGGGAGAGATTACGAGCAGTACTTC
-	-	TRBV30	TRBJ2-7	13	CAWSVREDYEQYF	TGTGCCTGGAGTGTACGGGAAGACTACGAGCAGTACTTC
TRBD1	-	TRBV20-1	TRBJ1-4	15	CSARARGTGYEKLFF	TGCAGTGCTAGAGCGCGGGGGACAGGGTATGAAAAACTGTTTTTT
TRBD2	-	TRBV7-8	TRBJ2-1	15	CASSPRREPLHEQFF	TGTGCCAGCAGCCCTCGGCGGGAGCCCCTCCATGAGCAGTTCTTC
TRBD1	-	TRBV20-1	TRBJ2-2	15	CSATPGQGRTGELFF	TGCAGCGCAACCCCGGGACAGGGTCGGACCGGGGAGCTGTTTTTT
TRBD1	-	TRBV2	TRBJ1-5	15	CASSRQGLDNQPQHF	TGTGCCAGCAGTAGACAGGGGTTAGACAATCAGCCCCAGCATTTT
TRBD2	few	TRBV10-3	TRBJ2-3	15	CAISASGEETDTQYF	TGTGCCATCAGCGCTAGCGGAGAGGAGACAGATACGCAGTATTTT
TRBD2	few	TRBV28	TRBJ2-5	16	CASKFAGTSGQETQYF	TGTGCCAGCAAGTTTGCCGGGACTAGCGGCCAAGAGACCCAGTACTTC
-	-	TRBV5-1	TRBJ2-3	12	CASSVKGMPQYF	TGCGCCAGCAGCGTAAAGGGCATGCCGCAGTATTTT
-	many	TRBV12-3/TRBV12-4	TRBJ2-3	14	CASRLGRLTDTQYF	TGTGCCAGCAGACTGGGCAGACTCACAGATACGCAGTATTTT
-	few	TRBV29-1	TRBJ2-3	14	CSVLSGTSTDTQYF	TGCAGCGTTTTGAGCGGTACCAGCACAGATACGCAGTATTTT
-	few	TRBV6-1	TRBJ1-6	14	CASSDVPRDSPLHF	TGTGCCAGCAGTGATGTGCCGAGGGATTCACCCCTCCACTTT
TRBD2	-	TRBV7-2	TRBJ2-7	16	CASSLQGTSRGREQYF	TGTGCCAGCAGCTTACAAGGGACTAGCAGGGGCCGGGAGCAGTACTTC
-	-	TRBV7-2	TRBJ2-1	16	CASSLTLGASYNEQFF	TGTGCCAGCAGCTTAACCTTAGGGGCATCCTACAATGAGCAGTTCTTC
TRBD1	-	TRBV12-3/TRBV12-4	TRBJ1-2	16	CASSLRWTGVSDGYTF	TGTGCCAGCAGCCTCCGGTGGACAGGGGTTAGCGATGGCTACACCTTC
-	few	TRBV28	TRBJ2-2	13	CASSPTTAGELFF	TGTGCCAGCAGTCCTACTACGGCCGGGGAGCTGTTTTTT
TRBD2	few	TRBV27	TRBJ2-1	17	CASSSYRREALYNEQFF	TGTGCCAGCAGTTCATATAGGCGGGAGGCCCTGTACAATGAGCAGTTCTTC
-	-	TRBV20-1	TRBJ2-7	15	CSANPSEGYSYEQYF	TGCAGTGCTAACCCCTCGGAAGGGTACTCCTACGAGCAGTACTTC
-	few	TRBV7-2	TRBJ2-5	14	CASSARDYQETQYF	TGTGCCAGCAGCGCCCGGGACTACCAAGAGACCCAGTACTTC
-	-	TRBV28	TRBJ2-3	16	CASSSPLAEGTDTQYF	TGTGCCAGCAGTAGCCCTCTCGCGGAGGGCACAGATACGCAGTATTTT
TRBD2	few	TRBV7-3	TRBJ2-5	16	CASSPRLAGTQETQYF	TGTGCCAGCAGCCCGCGACTAGCGGGGACCCAAGAGACCCAGTACTTC
-	many	TRBV10-3	TRBJ2-3	14	CAISEQQSTDTQYF	TGTGCCATCAGTGAACAACAGAGCACAGATACGCAGTATTTT
-	-	TRBV14	TRBJ1-5	12	CASSQKNQPQHF	TGTGCCAGCAGCCAAAAAAATCAGCCCCAGCATTTT
-	many	TRBV12-3/TRBV12-4	TRBJ2-5	15	CASSPRSGRQETQYF	TGTGCCAGCTCGCCGAGGAGCGGACGGCAAGAGACCCAGTACTTC
-	-	TRBV7-8	TRBJ1-1	15	CASSPLPGSNTEAFF	TGTGCCAGCAGCCCCCTTCCGGGCTCGAACACTGAAGCTTTCTTT
-	-	TRBV5-1	TRBJ1-2	14	CASSLTPQWDGYTF	TGCGCCAGCAGCCTGACACCGCAGTGGGATGGCTACACCTTC
-	-	TRBV2	TRBJ2-7	13	CASSGGATHEQYF	TGTGCCAGCAGTGGTGGGGCTACCCACGAGCAGTACTTC
TRBD1	-	TRBV6-5	TRBJ2-6	14	CASSENRGIHVLTF	TGTGCCAGCAGTGAAAACAGGGGGATACACGTCCTGACTTTC
TRBD2	many	TRBV20-1	TRBJ2-5	15	CSARVTGRAWWTQYF	TGCAGTGCTAGAGTGACCGGGAGGGCCTGGTGGACCCAGTACTTC
-	-	TRBV6-1	TRBJ1-2	13	CASRGPLNYGYTF	TGTGCCAGCAGAGGTCCCCTTAACTATGGCTACACCTTC
-	few	TRBV28	TRBJ1-1	15	CASSLTLVRGTEAFF	TGTGCCAGCAGTTTGACTTTGGTAAGGGGCACTGAAGCTTTCTTT
-	-	TRBV10-2	TRBJ1-1	11	CAGLLKAEAFF	TGCGCCGGCCTGCTTAAGGCTGAAGCTTTCTTT
TRBD2	many	TRBV12-3/TRBV12-4	TRBJ2-1	15	CASSPQAGVKDEQFF	TGTGCCAGCAGTCCCCAGGCGGGAGTGAAGGATGAGCAGTTCTTC
-	-	TRBV7-2	TRBJ1-1	15	CASSLVGPANTEAFF	TGTGCCAGCAGCTTAGTGGGCCCCGCGAACACTGAAGCTTTCTTT
TRBD1	-	TRBV10-2	TRBJ2-3	16	CASSESGTGVADTQYF	TGCGCCAGCAGTGAGTCTGGGACAGGGGTAGCAGATACGCAGTATTTT
-	once	TRBV12-3/TRBV12-4	TRBJ2-5	14	CASRWAQGAGEQYF	TGTGCCAGCAGATGGGCCCAGGGAGCGGGTGAGCAGTACTTC
TRBD1	many	TRBV28	TRBJ2-5	16	CASSSGRDRSYETQYF	TGTGCCAGCAGTTCCGGACGGGACAGGTCCTATGAGACCCAGTACTTC
TRBD1	few	TRBV15	TRBJ2-2	15	CATSRGQGRTGELFF	TGTGCCACCAGCAGGGGACAGGGCCGTACCGGGGAGCTGTTTTTT
-	-	TRBV7-8	TRBJ2-7	16	CASSPRVGGRSYEQYF	TGTGCCAGCAGCCCCAGGGTGGGGGGCAGGTCCTACGAGCAGTACTTC